This T cell receptor beta chain was found in a study of CD8+CD57+ T cells in acquired aplastic anemia. Study-wide background: On average, sorted CD4+ and CD8+ cells gave about 2.9 ug of DNA.

Findings of the study overall: In common between the patients and the controls were nearly 30 CD8+ CDR3 sequences.

Profiles of TCR beta VDJ and CDR3 were generated from a genomic DNA template. Each CDR3 protein is one row after TCRdb ran MiXCR on the reads. Among around 130,000 distinct CDR3 sequences listed, 50% to 60% were seen once. The V end lost 3 bases, the J end lost 8 bases, and 14 bases lay between the germline ends. The CDR3 is 13 amino acids. CDR1 is SGDLS, CDR2 YYNGEE, per germline. This clonotype was seen just once. Its specificity is unknown. All sequencing subjects had displayed CD8+CD57+ cell expansion on flow cytometry. Each of the patients presented with severe acquired aplastic anemia. Patients were treatment-naive when blood was sampled.

J is TRBJ1-2 and V is TRBV9; tentative D call: TRBD1 (5 bases). The source of this sequence is a human donor with aplastic anemia. Sample: sorted CD4+, CD8+, or CD8+CD57+ T cells (not recorded which) from PBMCs. The CDR3, as DNA: TGTGCCAGCAGCGCGAGCGGGGGAACGGGCTACACCTTC. This translates into CASSASGGTGYTF.